The 10 T cell receptor beta chains listed next were all sequenced from one sample in a study of regulatory T cells in long-lasting Graves disease. The time point is: newly diagnosed GD, antithyroid drugs for less than 3 months. Isolated PBMC RNA provided the starting material for the TCR library. Construction of the TCR beta libraries employed iRepertoire HTBI primers in conjunction with Arm-PCR of CDR3 regions. TCRdb reanalysed the multiplex PCR reads using MiXCR and keeps one entry per CDR3 protein. Counted here are 400,000 to 500,000 distinct CDR3 sequences, over 15% occurring once; the ten biggest clones make up about 23%. The sample was also reused in another study, on T cells in Graves' hyperthyroidism and ophthalmopathy.

The sequences come from peripheral blood mononuclear cells (PBMCs), collected at new diagnosis, from a patient treated with antithyroid drugs. These receptors were obtained from a woman between 18 and 29 years old with Graves disease.

This clonotype showed up just a few times. The rearrangement links TRBV2 to TRBJ1-1; D gene uncertain. Germline assignment: CDR1 SNHLY and CDR2 FYNNEI. Trimming stripped 4 bases from V and 4 bases from J, with 13 bases between. The CDR3 contains 14 residues. CDR3 amino acids: CASSGPGWGTEAFF. In nucleotides, the CDR3 is TGTGCCAGCAGTGGGCCGGGTTGGGGCACTGAAGCTTTCTTT. Supplemented by reference TRBV2 and TRBJ1-1, the full variable domain reads EPEVTQTPSHQVTQMGQEVILRCVPISNHLYFYWYRQILGQKVEFLVSFYNNEISEKSEIFDDQFSVERPDGSNFTLKIRSTKLEDSAMYFCASSGPGWGTEAFFGQGTRLTVV.

The V call is TRBV29-1, the J call TRBJ2-5, with 9 bases lining up with TRBD2. Germline V gene lookup returns CDR1 SQVTM and CDR2 ANQGSEA. Germline trimming cut 4 bases from V and 4 bases from J; bases unmatched to any gene: 1. The CDR3 runs 12 residues. CDR3 residues: CSVGGRGETQYF. The CDR3 region has the DNA TGCAGCGTTGGCGGGAGGGGAGAGACCCAGTACTTC.

This clonotype appeared a single time. The J gene is TRBJ1-6, the V gene TRBV5-1, with D perhaps TRBD1 (6 bases). The ends were cut back, 4 bases at V and 0 bases at J, with 14 bases in the middle. The CDR3 loop spans 17 amino acids. CDR1 is SGHRS, CDR2 YFSETQ, per germline. CDR3 sequence: CASSEDGTSSYNSPLHF. DNA for the CDR3: TGCGCCAGCAGCGAGGACGGGACAAGCTCCTATAATTCACCCCTCCACTTT.

The J gene is TRBJ1-2, the V gene TRBV15, with D unresolved. This CDR3 has 9 amino acids. V lost 9 bases, J lost 4 bases, and 3 bases lay in between. Per germline, CDR1 LNHNV and CDR2 YYDKDF (reference sequence). For the CDR3, the DNA is TGTGCCACGATCTATGGCTACACCTTC. Its protein is CATIYGYTF.

On this clonotype itself: A read error is the likely source, as a far larger clone sits one nucleotide away. DNA of the CDR3: TGTGCCAGCAGTTTAGGTCAGCGCAAGAACGAGCAGTACTTC. It translates to CASSLGQRKNEQYF. The J gene is TRBJ2-5, the V gene TRBV12-3 or TRBV12-4; D is undetermined. The end of the DNA is better explained by TRBJ2-7, so the J call may be wrong. CDR3 length: 14 residues.

The table lists this clonotype with a few counts. The chain couples TRBV2 to TRBJ2-2, with 11 bases matching TRBD2. The CDR3 loop spans 16 amino acids. Germline V lookup: CDR1 SNHLY, CDR2 FYNNEI. The ends lost 2 bases at V and 3 bases at J; junction bases unmatched: 2. CDR3 region: CASSELAGGHTGELFF. The CDR3 nucleotides read TGTGCCAGCAGTGAACTAGCGGGAGGACACACCGGGGAGCTGTTTTTT.

V is TRBV5-6 and J is TRBJ1-5; 9 bases line up with TRBD1. Germline CDR1 is SGHDT and CDR2 is YYEEEE. The length of the CDR3 is 14 residues. The ends lost 1 base at V and 6 bases at J; junction bases unmatched: 2. This chain's CDR3 is CASSLKTGGQPQHF. Written as DNA, the CDR3 is TGTGCCAGCAGCTTGAAGACAGGGGGTCAGCCCCAGCATTTT.

This clonotype was observed a handful of times. CDR3 loop: CASSLEAARTSPINEQFF. The CDR3 bases are TGTGCCAGCAGCTTAGAGGCGGCGAGGACTAGCCCAATCAATGAGCAGTTCTTC. The chain joins TRBV7-9 to TRBJ2-1; 8 bases agree with TRBD2. Germline V gives CDR1 SEHNR, CDR2 FQNEAQ (reference sequence). Unmatched junction bases numbered 14, after V lost 1 base and J lost 6 bases. The CDR3 extends over 18 amino acids.

This clonotype was seen at least ten times. The chain employs TRBV11-2 and TRBJ2-5; 10 bases agree with TRBD2. V trimming: 6 bases; J trimming: 7 bases; junction bases outside the gene matches: 5. This CDR3 has 13 residues. CDR1 and CDR2 from the germline V gene are SGHAT and FQNNGV. The CDR3 DNA sequence: TGTGCCAGCAGACCGAGCGGGAGGGGGACCCAGTACTTC. Residues: CASRPSGRGTQYF.

The sample holds many counts of this clonotype. The chain has TRBV10-3 and TRBJ1-2; D gene uncertain. Germline V gene lookup returns CDR1 ENHRY and CDR2 SYGVKD. The CDR3 is 13 residues long. The V gene lost 0 bases and the J gene lost 1 base, with 3 bases spanning the gap. The CDR3 nucleotides read TGTGCCATCAGTGAGTCGATTAACTATGGCTACACCTTC. Its translation is CAISESINYGYTF.